The 28 T cell receptor beta chains below come from one sample, sequenced in a study of blood T cell repertoires in COVID-19. TCRdb's copy holds only in-frame clones and misses some; the assay was immunoSEQ multiplex PCR. The sample includes 60,000 to 90,000 clones, about four fifths of them seen just once. The sample was peripheral blood. These receptors came from a man over 45 with acute or convalescent COVID-19.

This sequence joins TRBV6-6 and TRBJ2-5; tentative D call: TRBD2 (6 bases). Germline V gene sequence: CDR1 MNHNY, CDR2 SVGAGI (reference sequence). The CDR3 extends over 14 amino acids. Deletions cut 2 bases from V and 4 bases from J, with 11 bases between. CDR3 sequence (DNA): TGTGCCAGCAGTTACGGGTGGGGAGGAGAGACCCAGTACTTC. It encodes CASSYGWGGETQYF.

The rearrangement links TRBV19 to TRBJ2-2, with D perhaps TRBD2 (6 bases). The germline V gene encodes CDR1 LNHDA and CDR2 SQIVND (reference sequence). Trimming took off 1 base at V and 1 base at J, with 10 bases between the two ends. The CDR3 is 16 amino acids. CDR3 bases: TGTGCCAGTAGTATAGCGGGGGTAGGGAACACCGGGGAGCTGTTTTTT. Translation gives CASSIAGVGNTGELFF.

The DNA for the CDR3 is TGCGCCAGCAGCCCGGGCCTGACAGGGGTAGGAGAGACCCAGTACTTC. Translation: CASSPGLTGVGETQYF. This chain uses TRBV4-3 with TRBJ2-5, with 8 bases fitting TRBD1. Germline loops: CDR1 LGHNA, CDR2 YSLEER. V gave up 4 bases and J gave up 4 bases; unmatched junction bases: 11. This CDR3 is built from 16 residues.

A word on this clone: Since the CDR3 does not end with the conserved phenylalanine or tryptophan, this likely comes from a read error. It is unclear where the CDR3 begins or ends on the DNA, so no DNA is shown, and the CDR3 is as TCRdb lists it. This sequence joins TRBV28 and TRBJ2-7; TRBD1, the table's D call, lacks a check against the DNA. Counting both end residues, the CDR3 totals 14 amino acids. The V gene's germline CDR1 is MDHEN and CDR2 SYDVKM. CDR3 region: CASSSAGTGQDSFL.

The chain couples TRBV25-1 to TRBJ2-7; 15 bases are shared with TRBD2. Germline-derived CDR1 and CDR2 are MGHDK and SYGVNS. The CDR3 totals 16 residues. J gave up 5 bases and V 5 bases, and 7 bases lay outside the gene matches. The CDR3 nucleotides read TGTGCCAGCAGTCGCCCCGGGACTAGCGGGAGGAACGAGCAGTACTTC. Translated: CASSRPGTSGRNEQYF.

The J gene is TRBJ1-6, the V gene TRBV12-3 or TRBV12-4, with D possibly being TRBD1 (5 bases). This CDR3 is 13 amino acids long. The V end lost 7 bases, the J end lost 7 bases, and 11 bases lay between the germline ends. This CDR3 reads CASNDRVNSPLHF. The CDR3 bases are TGTGCCAGCAATGACAGAGTGAATTCACCCCTCCACTTT.

This sequence joins TRBV10-3 and TRBJ1-4; 10 bases are shared with TRBD1. The V gene's germline CDR1 is ENHRY and CDR2 SYGVKD. This CDR3 is 12 amino acids long. V lost 10 bases, J lost 6 bases, and 2 bases stayed unmatched. Written as DNA, the CDR3 is TGTGCCACCGGGACAGGGGATGAAAAACTGTTTTTT. This encodes CATGTGDEKLFF.

The CDR3 DNA sequence: TGTGCCAGCCCCCGACGTAACAGGGCGAACACTGAAGCTTTCTTT. This translates into CASPRRNRANTEAFF. The chain is built from TRBV5-8 and TRBJ1-1; maybe TRBD1 (6 bases). Germline CDR1 is SGHTS and CDR2 is YDEGEE. The germline V and J ends were trimmed by 7 bases and 1 base, with 17 bases remaining between them. This CDR3 comprises 15 residues. Based on the CDR3 plus reference TRBV5-8 and TRBJ1-1, the full variable domain is EAGVTQSPTHLIKTRGQQATLRCSPISGHTSVYWYQQALGLGLQFLLWYDEGEERNRGNFPPRFSGRQFPNYSSELNVNALELEDSALYLCASPRRNRANTEAFFGQGTRLTVV.

The chain uses TRBV14 and TRBJ2-1, with 10 bases fitting TRBD2. V lost 6 bases and J lost 3; bases outside the gene matches: 5. The CDR3 is 15 residues long. Germline assignment: CDR1 SGHDN and CDR2 FVKESK. CDR3 loop: CASSPGTSDYNEQFF. The CDR3 DNA sequence: TGTGCCAGCAGTCCCGGGACTAGCGACTACAATGAGCAGTTCTTC.

The rearrangement joins TRBV6-1 to TRBJ2-3; perhaps TRBD1 as D (5 bases). V dropped 3 bases and J dropped 1 base, with 8 bases sitting between them. Germline assignment: CDR1 MNHNS and CDR2 SASEGT. The CDR3 consists of 14 residues. The CDR3 loop reads CASSDIGGTDTQYF. The CDR3 coding sequence is TGTGCCAGCAGTGATATAGGGGGCACAGATACGCAGTATTTT.

This clone was counted a single time. V and J are TRBV7-9 and TRBJ1-1; TRBD1 aligns across 7 bases. From germline, CDR1 is SEHNR and CDR2 FQNEAQ (reference sequence). This CDR3 is 14 amino acids long. The ends lost 5 bases at V and 1 base at J; junction bases unmatched: 4. For the CDR3, the DNA is TGTGCCAGCAGCCAGCAGGGGGGGAACACTGAAGCTTTCTTT. Its protein product is CASSQQGGNTEAFF.

The J gene is TRBJ2-5, the V gene TRBV6-5; a weak D match, TRBD2 (5 bases). Deletions cut 2 bases from V and 5 bases from J, with 9 bases between. Germline CDR1 is MNHEY and CDR2 is SVGAGI. The CDR3 runs to 13 residues. In nucleotides, the CDR3 is TGTGCCAGCAGTTACGGGGAGAGTGAGACCCAGTACTTC. Encoded protein: CASSYGESETQYF.

This sequence joins TRBV29-1 and TRBJ2-5; 7 bases are shared with TRBD2. The germline V gene encodes CDR1 SQVTM and CDR2 ANQGSEA. With V trimmed by 7 bases and J by 2 bases, 4 bases remained unmatched. The CDR3 is made up of 12 amino acids. The CDR3 coding sequence is TGCAGCGCCGGACTAGATCAAGAGACCCAGTACTTC. This gives the protein CSAGLDQETQYF.

J is TRBJ2-7 and V is TRBV30; 7 nucleotides agree with TRBD1. This CDR3 is built from 12 residues. After removal of 6 bases from V and 3 bases from J, the junction contained 5 bases not matched to a gene. CDR1 is GTSNPN, CDR2 SVGIG, per germline (reference sequence). The CDR3 DNA reads TGTGCCTGTCTGACAGGGCTCTACGAGCAGTACTTC. It yields the protein CACLTGLYEQYF.

This sequence joins TRBV4-3 and TRBJ2-1; TRBD2 aligns across 9 bases. The length of the CDR3 is 17 residues. Germline assignment: CDR1 LGHNA and CDR2 YSLEER. Trimming took 1 base from V and 4 from J; bases not matched to a gene: 8. The CDR3 DNA is TGCGCCAGCAGCCAAGGCCCGAGCGCGGGGGGGTACAATGAGCAGTTCTTC. Amino acids: CASSQGPSAGGYNEQFF.

The genes are TRBV11-2 and TRBJ1-6, with 7 bases matching TRBD1. The J segment lost 10 bases and the V segment lost 0 bases, leaving 6 bases of the junction unmatched. Germline V gene data show CDR1 as SGHAT and CDR2 as FQNNGV. This CDR3 comprises 15 residues. The CDR3 reads CASSLEQGMGSPLHF. CDR3 coding DNA: TGTGCCAGCAGCTTAGAACAGGGGATGGGATCACCCCTCCACTTT.

The chain combines TRBV4-1 with TRBJ1-6; TRBD1 matches at 7 bases. Germline V gene lookup returns CDR1 MGHRA and CDR2 YSYEKL. Trimming removed 2 bases from V and 8 bases from J; junction bases left unmatched: 6. The CDR3 is 15 residues long. CDR3 bases: TGCGCCAGCAGCCAACTAGGGGGCAGGGATTCACCCCTCCACTTT. Amino acids: CASSQLGGRDSPLHF.

The chain links TRBV9 to TRBJ2-2; the match to TRBD2 covers 11 bases. The CDR3 covers 15 residues. Germline V lookup: CDR1 SGDLS, CDR2 YYNGEE. V shed 5 bases, J shed 0 bases, and the junction held 0 bases outside the gene matches. The CDR3 DNA sequence: TGTGCCAGCAGTAGCGGGAGGGCGAACACCGGGGAGCTGTTTTTT. Translated, it gives CASSSGRANTGELFF.

The genes are TRBV11-2 and TRBJ2-1; maybe TRBD2 (5 bases). Germline assignment: CDR1 SGHAT and CDR2 FQNNGV. The CDR3 extends over 18 amino acids. V gave up 2 bases and J gave up 0 bases, with 17 bases separating them. The DNA of the CDR3 is TGTGCCAGCAGCTTAAATAGAGGGCTCCTTAGCTCCTACAATGAGCAGTTCTTC. This translates into CASSLNRGLLSSYNEQFF.

This chain uses TRBV30 with TRBJ1-5; no firm D call. The ends were cut back, 1 base at V and 1 base at J, with 14 bases in the middle. CDR1 and CDR2 from the germline V gene are GTSNPN and SVGIG (reference sequence). The CDR3 has 16 residues. The CDR3 reads CAWSAREGRSNQPQHF. CDR3 DNA: TGTGCCTGGAGTGCCAGAGAAGGCAGGAGCAATCAGCCCCAGCATTTT.

The J gene is TRBJ2-7, the V gene TRBV3-1 (or the pseudogene TRBV3-2); the match to TRBD2 covers 8 bases. This CDR3 has 14 residues. The ends lost 2 bases at V and 2 bases at J; junction bases unmatched: 2. Germline loops: CDR1 LGHDT, CDR2 YNNKEL (reference sequence). The CDR3 nucleotides read TGTGCCAGCAGCCAACAGCGGGGGCCCTACGAGCAGTACTTC. This gives the protein CASSQQRGPYEQYF.

CDR3 region: CASSAPWTGGDQPQHF. The CDR3 nucleotides read TGTGCCAGCAGTGCCCCCTGGACAGGGGGCGATCAGCCCCAGCATTTT. The chain employs TRBV6-1 and TRBJ1-5; the match to TRBD1 covers 11 bases. Trimming removed 4 bases from V and 5 bases from J; junction bases left unmatched: 7. This CDR3 is 16 amino acids long. Germline V gene lookup returns CDR1 MNHNS and CDR2 SASEGT.

The V and J genes are TRBV18 and TRBJ1-1; 8 bases are a match to TRBD1. This CDR3 region has 14 residues. With 3 bases clipped from V and 1 base from J, the junction kept 1 base outside the gene matches. The germline V gene has CDR1 KGHSH and CDR2 LQKENI. CDR3 DNA sequence: TGTGCCAGCTCACCGGGGACAGGGAACACTGAAGCTTTCTTT. Translated: CASSPGTGNTEAFF.

This chain uses TRBV4-2 with TRBJ2-1; 8 bases agree with TRBD2. Germline assignment: CDR1 LGHNA and CDR2 YNFKEQ. J lost 7 bases, V lost 3 bases, and 17 bases had no gene match. The CDR3 covers 18 residues. Here the CDR3 reads CASSHVVPERGPRNEQFF. CDR3 in DNA: TGTGCCAGCAGCCACGTTGTTCCCGAGCGGGGGCCCCGGAATGAGCAGTTCTTC.

The V call is TRBV6-5, the J call TRBJ1-1, with D perhaps TRBD1 (6 bases). V was shortened by 5 bases and J by 5 bases, with 12 bases between the two germline ends. This CDR3 region has 13 residues. Germline lookup yields CDR1 MNHEY and CDR2 SVGAGI. CDR3: CASSPQGITEAFF. In nucleotides, the CDR3 is TGTGCCAGCAGTCCACAGGGAATAACTGAAGCTTTCTTT.

The chain joins TRBV4-1 to TRBJ1-1; perhaps TRBD1 as D (6 bases). Looked up from germline, CDR1 is MGHRA and CDR2 is YSYEKL. CDR3 length: 14 amino acids. V was shortened by 0 bases and J by 4 bases, with 9 bases between the two germline ends. The CDR3 is CASSQERGSTEAFF. The CDR3 DNA reads TGCGCCAGCAGCCAAGAAAGGGGGTCCACTGAAGCTTTCTTT.

The chain has TRBV6-1 and TRBJ2-1; D call uncertain. In germline, CDR1 is MNHNS, CDR2 SASEGT. The V end was cut by 0 bases, the J end by 4 bases, with 4 bases between. The CDR3 spans 13 residues. CDR3 protein: CASSEALYNEQFF. DNA of the CDR3: TGTGCCAGCAGTGAAGCCCTTTACAATGAGCAGTTCTTC.

The chain uses TRBV27 and TRBJ2-7, with no clear D. Deletions cut 2 bases from V and 4 bases from J, with 18 bases between. The CDR3 is 16 residues long. The germline CDR1 and CDR2 sequences are MNHEY and SMNVEV (reference sequence). The CDR3 sequence is CASSLAVDLPLYEQYF. In DNA form, the CDR3 reads TGTGCCAGCAGTTTAGCGGTAGATCTACCACTTTACGAGCAGTACTTC.